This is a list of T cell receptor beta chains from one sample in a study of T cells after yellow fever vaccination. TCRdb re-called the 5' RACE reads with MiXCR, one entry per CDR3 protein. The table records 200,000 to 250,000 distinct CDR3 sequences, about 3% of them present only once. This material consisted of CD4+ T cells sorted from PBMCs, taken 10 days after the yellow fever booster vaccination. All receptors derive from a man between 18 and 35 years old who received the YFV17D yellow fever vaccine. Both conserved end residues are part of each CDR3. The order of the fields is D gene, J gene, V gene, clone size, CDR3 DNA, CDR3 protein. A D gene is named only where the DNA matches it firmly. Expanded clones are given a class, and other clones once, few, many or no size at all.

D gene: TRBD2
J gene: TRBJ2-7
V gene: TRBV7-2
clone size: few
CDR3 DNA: TGTGCCAGCAGTTTTAGAATTAGCGGGGGGGCCGACGAGCAGTACTTC
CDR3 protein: CASSFRISGGADEQYF

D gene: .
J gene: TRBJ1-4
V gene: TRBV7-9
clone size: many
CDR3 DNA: TGTGCCAGCAGCTTAGCCCCAGGGAATGAAAAACTGTTTTTT
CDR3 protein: CASSLAPGNEKLFF

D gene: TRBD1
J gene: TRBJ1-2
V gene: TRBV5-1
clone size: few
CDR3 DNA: TGCGCCAGCAGGGAAGGGACAGGGAGTTATGGCTACACCTTC
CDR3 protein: CASREGTGSYGYTF

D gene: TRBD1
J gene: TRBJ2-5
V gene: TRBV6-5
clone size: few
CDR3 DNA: TGTGCCAGCAGACAACGCCAGGGGGCGGAGACCCAGTACTTC
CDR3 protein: CASRQRQGAETQYF

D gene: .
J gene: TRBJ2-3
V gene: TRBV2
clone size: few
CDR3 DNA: TGTGCCAGCAGTGGGAGTGGCGGGGTGGCAGATACGCAGTATTTT
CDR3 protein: CASSGSGGVADTQYF

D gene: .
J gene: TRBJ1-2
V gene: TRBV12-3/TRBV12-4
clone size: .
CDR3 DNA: TGTGCCAGCAGTTCGTCGGGGGTCTGGGGCTACACCTTC
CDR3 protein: CASSSSGVWGYTF

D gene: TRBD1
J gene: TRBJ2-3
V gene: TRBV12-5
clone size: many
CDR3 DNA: TGTGCTAGTGGTCCTAACAGGGGAGGCACAGATACGCAGTATTTT
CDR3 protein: CASGPNRGGTDTQYF

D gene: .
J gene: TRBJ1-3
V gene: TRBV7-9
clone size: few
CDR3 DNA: TGTGCCAGCAGCTTATCCGCCCTGAATATGTCTGGAAACACCATATATTTT
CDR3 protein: CASSLSALNMSGNTIYF

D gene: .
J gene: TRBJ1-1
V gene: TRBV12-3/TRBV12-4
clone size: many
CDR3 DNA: TGTGCCAGCAGGTCCGGGTCGGAGGGGACTGAAGCTTTCTTT
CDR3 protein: CASRSGSEGTEAFF

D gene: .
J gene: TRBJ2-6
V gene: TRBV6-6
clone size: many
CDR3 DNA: TGTGCCAGCAGTTACGGGGTAGGGGCCAACGTCCTGACTTTC
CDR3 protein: CASSYGVGANVLTF

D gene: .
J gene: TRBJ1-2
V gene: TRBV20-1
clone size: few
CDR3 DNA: TGCAGTGCTAGCCAATTTGGGGGCATGCCCTATGGCTACACCTTC
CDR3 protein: CSASQFGGMPYGYTF

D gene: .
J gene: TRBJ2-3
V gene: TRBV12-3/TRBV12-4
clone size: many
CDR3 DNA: TGTGCCAGCAGTCCCACCCCCGGTCCTAGCACAGATACGCAGTATTTT
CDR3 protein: CASSPTPGPSTDTQYF

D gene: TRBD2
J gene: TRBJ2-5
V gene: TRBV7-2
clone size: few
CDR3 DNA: TGTGCCAGCAGCTTAAATAGCGGGGGGAAAGAGACCCAGTACTTC
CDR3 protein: CASSLNSGGKETQYF

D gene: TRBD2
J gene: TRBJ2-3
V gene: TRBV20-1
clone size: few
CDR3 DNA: TGCAGTGCTTCTAGCGGGGGGTTCACAGATACGCAGTATTTT
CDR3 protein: CSASSGGFTDTQYF

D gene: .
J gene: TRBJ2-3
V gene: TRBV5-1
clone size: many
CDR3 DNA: TGCGCCAGCAGCTCCCGGGGTGAGACAGATACGCAGTATTTT
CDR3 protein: CASSSRGETDTQYF

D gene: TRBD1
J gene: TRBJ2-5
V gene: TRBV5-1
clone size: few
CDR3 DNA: TGCGCCAGCAGCACCGGACAGGGAGGAGGAGAGACCCAGTACTTC
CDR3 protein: CASSTGQGGGETQYF

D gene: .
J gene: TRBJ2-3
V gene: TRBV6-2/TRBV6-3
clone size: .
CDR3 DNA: TGTGCCAGCACCCTCCCCGAGGGGCCCACAGATACGCAGTATTTT
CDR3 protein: CASTLPEGPTDTQYF

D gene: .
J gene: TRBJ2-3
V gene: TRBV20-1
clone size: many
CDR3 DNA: TGCAGTGCTAGTTCGGGTATCGGCACAGATACGCAGTATTTT
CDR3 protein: CSASSGIGTDTQYF

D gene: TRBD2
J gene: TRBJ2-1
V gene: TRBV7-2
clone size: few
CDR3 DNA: TGTGCCAGCACCCATAGGGCGGGGGATGAGCAGTTCTTC
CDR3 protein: CASTHRAGDEQFF

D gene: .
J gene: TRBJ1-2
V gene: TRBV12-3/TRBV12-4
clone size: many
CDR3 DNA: TGTGCCAGCAGTTTAAGGTTTAATTGGGGGGAGAGACCTGGCTACACCTTC
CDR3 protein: CASSLRFNWGERPGYTF

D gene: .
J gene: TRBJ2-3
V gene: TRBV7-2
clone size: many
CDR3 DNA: TGTGCCAGCAGCCCGGACAGAGGCACAGATACGCAGTATTTT
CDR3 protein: CASSPDRGTDTQYF

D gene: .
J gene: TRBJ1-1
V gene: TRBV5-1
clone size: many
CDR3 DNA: TGCGCCAGCAGCGATCCAGGGAAGGCAGCTTTCTTT
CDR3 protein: CASSDPGKAAFF

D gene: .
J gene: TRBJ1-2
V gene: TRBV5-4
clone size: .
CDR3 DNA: TGTGCCAGCAGCTTGGCCTTGGGGCGCGAGGACTATGGCTACACCTTC
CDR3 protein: CASSLALGREDYGYTF

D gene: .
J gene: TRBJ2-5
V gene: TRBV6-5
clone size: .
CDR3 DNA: TGTGCCAGCAGTTACTCCAGGGTGGGGGAGACCCAGTACTTC
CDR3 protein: CASSYSRVGETQYF

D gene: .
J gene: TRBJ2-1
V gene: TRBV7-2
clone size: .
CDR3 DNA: TGTGCCAGCAGCTCCCCCCATGGGGGCAGCTCCTACAATGAGCAGTTCTTC
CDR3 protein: CASSSPHGGSSYNEQFF

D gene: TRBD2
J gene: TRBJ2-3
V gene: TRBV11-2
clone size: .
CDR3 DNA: TGTGCCAGCAGCTTCGCGACTAGCTCTAATACGCAGTATTTT
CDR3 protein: CASSFATSSNTQYF

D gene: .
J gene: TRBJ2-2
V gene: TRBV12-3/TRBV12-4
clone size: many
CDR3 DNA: TGTGCCAGCAGCCGCACCGGGGAGCTGTTTTTT
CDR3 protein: CASSRTGELFF

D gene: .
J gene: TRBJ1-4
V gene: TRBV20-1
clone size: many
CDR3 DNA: TGCAGTGCTAGGGGGTCAGGAGGAGAAAAACTGTTTTTT
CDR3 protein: CSARGSGGEKLFF

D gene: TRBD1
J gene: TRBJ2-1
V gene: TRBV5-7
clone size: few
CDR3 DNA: TGTGCCAGCAGCGCCCGGGACAGAGGTTTAGATGAGCAGTTCTTC
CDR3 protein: CASSARDRGLDEQFF

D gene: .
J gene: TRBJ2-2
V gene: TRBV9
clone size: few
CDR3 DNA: TGTGCCAGCAGCGTCCGGGCCGTGGGGACCGGGGAGCTGTTTTTT
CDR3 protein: CASSVRAVGTGELFF

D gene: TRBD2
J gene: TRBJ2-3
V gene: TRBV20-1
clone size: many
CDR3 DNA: TGCAGTGCTAGACCATTAAGCGGGGGGCACACAGATACGCAGTATTTT
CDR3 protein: CSARPLSGGHTDTQYF

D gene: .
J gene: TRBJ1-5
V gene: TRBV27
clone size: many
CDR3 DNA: TGTGCCAGCAGTTTAAGTGTCACGTATAGCAATCAGCCCCAGCATTTT
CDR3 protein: CASSLSVTYSNQPQHF

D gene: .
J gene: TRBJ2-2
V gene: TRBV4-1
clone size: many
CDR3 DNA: TGCGCCAGCAGCCGTCTTCGGTCCTCGAGCCGGGACCGGGGCACCGGGGAGCTGTTTTTT
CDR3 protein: CASSRLRSSSRDRGTGELFF

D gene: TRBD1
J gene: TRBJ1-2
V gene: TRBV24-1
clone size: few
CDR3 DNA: TGTGCCACCAGTGTTGGAGGGACAGGGGGCGCAGATGGCTACACCTTC
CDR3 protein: CATSVGGTGGADGYTF

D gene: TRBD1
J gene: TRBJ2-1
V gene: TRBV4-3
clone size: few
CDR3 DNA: TGCGCCAGCAGCCAAGACCCCAGCGGAACAGGGGGTACCGACAATGAGCAGTTCTTC
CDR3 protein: CASSQDPSGTGGTDNEQFF

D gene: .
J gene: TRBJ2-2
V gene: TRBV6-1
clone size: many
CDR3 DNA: TGTGCCAGCACCAGTTCCACCGGGGAGCTGTTTTTT
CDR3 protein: CASTSSTGELFF

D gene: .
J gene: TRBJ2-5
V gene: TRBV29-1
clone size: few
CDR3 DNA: TGCAGCGCTGGGGGGGACACCCAACGGACCCAGTACTTC
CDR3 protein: CSAGGDTQRTQYF

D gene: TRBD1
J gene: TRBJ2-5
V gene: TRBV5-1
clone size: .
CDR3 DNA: TGCGCCAGCAGCCCCGGACAGGGGGGGGCAGAGACCCAGTACTTC
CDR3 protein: CASSPGQGGAETQYF

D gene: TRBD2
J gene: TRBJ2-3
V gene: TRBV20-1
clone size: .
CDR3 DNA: TGCAGTGCTAGAGATCTAGCGGGGGGAACTGCCACAGATACGCAGTATTTT
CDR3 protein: CSARDLAGGTATDTQYF

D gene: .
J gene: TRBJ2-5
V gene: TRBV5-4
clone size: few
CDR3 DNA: TGTGCCAGCAGCTTGGCCGGGCGAAGGGAGACCCAGTACTTC
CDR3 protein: CASSLAGRRETQYF

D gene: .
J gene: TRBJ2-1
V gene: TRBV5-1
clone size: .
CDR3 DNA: TGCGCCAGCAGCGGGGGCCCCTACAATGAGCAGTTCTTC
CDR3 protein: CASSGGPYNEQFF

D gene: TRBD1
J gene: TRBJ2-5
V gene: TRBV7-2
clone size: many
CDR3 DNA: TGTGCCAGCAGCTTAGTCAGGGGGTACCAAGAGACCCAGTACTTC
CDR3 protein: CASSLVRGYQETQYF

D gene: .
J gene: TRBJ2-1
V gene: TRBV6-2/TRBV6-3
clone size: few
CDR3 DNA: TGTGCCAGCAGGGCGGGCCCCTTTCCCAATGAGCAGTTCTTC
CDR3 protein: CASRAGPFPNEQFF

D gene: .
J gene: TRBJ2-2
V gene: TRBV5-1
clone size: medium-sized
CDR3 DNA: TGCGCCAGCAGCTTGCTCCAGGGGTCAATCACCGGGGAGCTGTTTTTT
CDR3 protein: CASSLLQGSITGELFF

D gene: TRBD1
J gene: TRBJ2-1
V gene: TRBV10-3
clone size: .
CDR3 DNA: TGTGCCATCAGTTCACCGCGTTTGCAGGGGGACTACAATGAGCAGTTCTTC
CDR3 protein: CAISSPRLQGDYNEQFF

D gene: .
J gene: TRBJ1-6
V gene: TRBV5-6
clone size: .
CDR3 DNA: TGTGCCAGCAGCTTTTACGACAGGAGCTCCTATAATTCACCCCTCCACTTT
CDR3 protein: CASSFYDRSSYNSPLHF

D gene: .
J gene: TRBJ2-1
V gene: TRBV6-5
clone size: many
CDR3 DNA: TGTGCCGCCCGCAGGACAAACAATGAGCAGTTCTTC
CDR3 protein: CAARRTNNEQFF

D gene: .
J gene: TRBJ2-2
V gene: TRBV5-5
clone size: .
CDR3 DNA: TGTGCCAGCAGCGCAGCCTCGGGGCTTAGGGACACCGGGGAGCTGTTTTTT
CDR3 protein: CASSAASGLRDTGELFF

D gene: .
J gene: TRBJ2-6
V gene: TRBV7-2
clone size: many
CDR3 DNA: TGTGCCAGCAGCTTAGAGAAGGGCTTTGACGGGGCCAACGTCCTGACTTTC
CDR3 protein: CASSLEKGFDGANVLTF

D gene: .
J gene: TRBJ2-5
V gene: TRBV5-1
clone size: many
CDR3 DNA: TGCGCCAGCAGCTTGGGGGGCCAAGAGACCCAGTACTTC
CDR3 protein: CASSLGGQETQYF

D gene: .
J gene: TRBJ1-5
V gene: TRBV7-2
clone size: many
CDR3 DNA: TGTGCCAGCAGCGCAACTAATCAGCCCCAGCATTTT
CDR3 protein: CASSATNQPQHF

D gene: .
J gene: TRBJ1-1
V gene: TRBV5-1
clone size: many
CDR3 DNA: TGCGCCAGCAGCTTTGACACACTGAACACTGAAGCTTTCTTT
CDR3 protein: CASSFDTLNTEAFF

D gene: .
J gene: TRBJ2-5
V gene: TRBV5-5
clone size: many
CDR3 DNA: TGTGCCAGCAGCCGGGGCAGCCCAGAAAAAGAGACCCAGTACTTC
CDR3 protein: CASSRGSPEKETQYF